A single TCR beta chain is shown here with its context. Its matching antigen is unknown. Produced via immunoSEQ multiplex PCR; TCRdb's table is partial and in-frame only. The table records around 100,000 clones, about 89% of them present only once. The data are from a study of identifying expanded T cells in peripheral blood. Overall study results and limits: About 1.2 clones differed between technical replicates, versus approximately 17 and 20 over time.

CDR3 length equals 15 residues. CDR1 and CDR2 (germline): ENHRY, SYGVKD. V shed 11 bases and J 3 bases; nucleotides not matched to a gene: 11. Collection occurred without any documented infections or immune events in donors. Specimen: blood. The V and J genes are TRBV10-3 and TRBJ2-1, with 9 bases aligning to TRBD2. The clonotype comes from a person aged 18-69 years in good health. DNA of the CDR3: TGTGCCGTTTGGCCGACTAGCGGAAGCTACAATGAGCAGTTCTTC. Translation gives CAVWPTSGSYNEQFF.